Only a few counts were recorded for the clone carrying this T cell receptor (beta chain). Together with a sample-barcoded 5' primer, a J-beta primer mix was included in a second PCR lasting roughly 6 to 12 cycles. TCRdb recomputed calls from the 5' RACE reads with MiXCR, one row per CDR3 protein. The data hold some 1.7 million distinct CDR3 sequences, with 28% observed a single time. The CDR3 totals 15 residues. CDR1 and CDR2 (germline): DFQATT, SNEGSKA (reference sequence). With 3 bases clipped from V and 4 bases from J, the junction kept 7 bases outside the gene matches. This sample is drawn from a study of blood T cells in healthy people across ages.

The sample was blood. The V call is TRBV20-1, the J call TRBJ2-1; TRBD2 matches 9 bases. This TCR was sampled from a woman aged 25-40 years in good health. CDR3 sequence reads: CSASETSGPYNEQFF. The CDR3 coding sequence is TGCAGTGCTAGTGAGACTAGCGGCCCTTACAATGAGCAGTTCTTC.